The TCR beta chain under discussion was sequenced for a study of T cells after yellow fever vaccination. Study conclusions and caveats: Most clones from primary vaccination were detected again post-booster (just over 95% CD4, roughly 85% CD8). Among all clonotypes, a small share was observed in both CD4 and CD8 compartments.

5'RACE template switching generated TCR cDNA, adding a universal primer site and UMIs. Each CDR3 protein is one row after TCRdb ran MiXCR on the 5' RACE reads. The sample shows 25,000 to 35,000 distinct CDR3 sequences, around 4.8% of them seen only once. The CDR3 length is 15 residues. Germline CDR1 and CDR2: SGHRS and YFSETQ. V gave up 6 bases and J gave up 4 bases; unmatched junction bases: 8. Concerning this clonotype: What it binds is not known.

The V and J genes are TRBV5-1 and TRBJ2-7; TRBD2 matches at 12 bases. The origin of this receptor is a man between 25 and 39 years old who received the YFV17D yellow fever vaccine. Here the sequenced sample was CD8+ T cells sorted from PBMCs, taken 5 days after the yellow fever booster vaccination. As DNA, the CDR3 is TGCGCCAGCAAACTAGCGGGAGGTCGGTTATACGAGCAGTACTTC. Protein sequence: CASKLAGGRLYEQYF.